This TCR beta chain was recorded in a study of radiotherapy plus CTLA-4 blockade in lung cancer. Turning to the study itself: Of all patients, more than 15% responded objectively and 25% to 40% showed disease control.

The CDR3 is made up of 14 amino acids. CDR1 and CDR2 from the germline V gene are SGHTA and FQGTGA. Trimming took 5 bases from V and 7 from J; bases not matched to a gene: 6. The table came from immunoSEQ multiplex PCR; TCRdb's copy has only in-frame clones and leaves some out. Of roughly 75,000 clones detected, 78% appear once; the ten largest clones hold about 20%. The J gene is TRBJ2-1, the V gene TRBV7-3; the match to TRBD2 covers 9 bases. Here the sequenced sample was peripheral blood, taken from a patient treated with radiotherapy plus ipilimumab. This receptor was obtained from a human donor with non-small cell lung cancer whose response to radiotherapy plus ipilimumab could not be evaluated. Some clones in this sample may be carry-over from other donors' samples. CDR3 loop: CASSNPAGGNEQFF. As DNA, the CDR3 is TGTGCCAGCAGCAACCCTGCGGGGGGGAATGAGCAGTTCTTC. The complete variable domain, with remaining parts taken from reference TRBV7-3 and TRBJ2-1, reads GAGVSQTPSNKVTEKGKYVELRCDPISGHTALYWYRQSLGQGPEFLIYFQGTGAADDSGLPNDRFFAVRPEGSVSTLKIQRTERGDSAVYLCASSNPAGGNEQFFGPGTRLTVL.